The rows below give T cell receptor beta chains drawn from one sample of a study of blood T cell repertoires in COVID-19. Sequencing used immunoSEQ multiplex PCR; TCRdb keeps in-frame clones, though not all of them. The data show about 290,000 clones, with roughly 91% seen just once and approximately 4.3% held by the top ten. The sample consisted of peripheral blood. These receptors were taken from a man aged 40-55 years with acute or convalescent COVID-19. Each CDR3 is given with its conserved first and last residue. D genes are given only for firm matches. Not every row has a clone size; where given, it reads once, few, many or a size class.

DNA: TGTGCCAGCAGTGGACAGAGCAATGAGCAGTTCTTC; CDR3: CASSGQSNEQFF; J: TRBJ2-1; size: NA; V: TRBV2; D: NA
DNA: TGTGCCAGCAGTGAATCCGGGTTCGCCGAAGCTTTCTTT; CDR3: CASSESGFAEAFF; J: TRBJ1-1; size: NA; V: TRBV2; D: NA
DNA: TGTGCCACTCGGGACTGGAAGAGTAACGAGCAGTACTTC; CDR3: CATRDWKSNEQYF; J: TRBJ2-7; size: NA; V: TRBV2; D: NA
DNA: TGCGCCAGCAGCCCCCGAGAAGGGGGAGGGATAGATACGCAGTATTTT; CDR3: CASSPREGGGIDTQYF; J: TRBJ2-3; size: NA; V: TRBV5-1; D: NA
DNA: TGTGCCAGCAGCTTAACCCTCCGGGACAGGGGGCGCAACGACGAGCAGTACTTC; CDR3: CASSLTLRDRGRNDEQYF; J: TRBJ2-7; size: once; V: TRBV7-8; D: TRBD1
DNA: TGTGCCAGCAGTTACGGAGACAGGGATAATTCACCCCTCCACTTT; CDR3: CASSYGDRDNSPLHF; J: TRBJ1-6; size: NA; V: TRBV6-5; D: TRBD1
DNA: TGTGCCAGCAGTTCTTGGACAGTCTACGAGCAGTACTTC; CDR3: CASSSWTVYEQYF; J: TRBJ2-7; size: NA; V: TRBV2; D: NA
DNA: TGTGCCAGCTCACCACCCGGGGACAGGGCCAACTCACCCCTCCACTTT; CDR3: CASSPPGDRANSPLHF; J: TRBJ1-6; size: NA; V: TRBV18; D: TRBD1
DNA: TGTGCCAGTAAGGACAGGGGGCCCACTGAAGCTTTCTTT; CDR3: CASKDRGPTEAFF; J: TRBJ1-1; size: NA; V: TRBV19; D: TRBD1
DNA: TGTGCCAGCAGTCGCGGGGACAGGGGAGGTACTGAAGCTTTCTTT; CDR3: CASSRGDRGGTEAFF; J: TRBJ1-1; size: NA; V: TRBV6-5; D: TRBD1
DNA: TGTGCCAGCAGCTTCACTTGGAGCTATGGCTACACCTTC; CDR3: CASSFTWSYGYTF; J: TRBJ1-2; size: NA; V: TRBV7-2; D: NA
DNA: TGTGCCAGCAGCGTAGAAGCGGGGGGGATCTACGAGCAGTACTTC; CDR3: CASSVEAGGIYEQYF; J: TRBJ2-7; size: NA; V: TRBV9; D: TRBD2
DNA: TGTGCCTCCCGTGGGGGGATAGGGTCACCCCTCCACTTT; CDR3: CASRGGIGSPLHF; J: TRBJ1-6; size: few; V: TRBV28; D: NA
DNA: TGTGCCAGCAGCTTCGACAGCTACGAGCAGTACTTC; CDR3: CASSFDSYEQYF; J: TRBJ2-7; size: few; V: TRBV7-6; D: NA
DNA: TGTGCCAGCAGTGAGGGGGGTGCACTGACTAACTATGGCTACACCTTC; CDR3: CASSEGGALTNYGYTF; J: TRBJ1-2; size: NA; V: TRBV6-1; D: NA
DNA: TGTGCCAGCAGTGGGCCGGGAGCAGAGACCCAGTACTTC; CDR3: CASSGPGAETQYF; J: TRBJ2-5; size: NA; V: TRBV2; D: NA
DNA: TGCAGCGTTGAAAGGGGGGGGCACACAGATACGCAGTATTTT; CDR3: CSVERGGHTDTQYF; J: TRBJ2-3; size: NA; V: TRBV29-1; D: NA
DNA: TGCGCCAGCAGCCAAAACACCGGGGAGCTGTTTTTT; CDR3: CASSQNTGELFF; J: TRBJ2-2; size: NA; V: TRBV5-1; D: NA
DNA: TGTGCCAGCAGCCAACCCGGAGGGGGCGCCTCTAATAGGTACTTC; CDR3: CASSQPGGGASNRYF; J: TRBJ2-7; size: NA; V: TRBV14; D: NA
DNA: TGTGCCAGCAGTGAATCAGGTGAAACTGAAGCTTTCTTT; CDR3: CASSESGETEAFF; J: TRBJ1-1; size: NA; V: TRBV6-1; D: NA
DNA: TGTGCCAGCTCACGCGGTGTGACAGGCTCCATGAACACTGAAGCTTTCTTT; CDR3: CASSRGVTGSMNTEAFF; J: TRBJ1-1; size: NA; V: TRBV18; D: NA
DNA: TGTGCCAGCAGTTTTTCTTATATCGGCAATCAGCCCCAGCATTTT; CDR3: CASSFSYIGNQPQHF; J: TRBJ1-5; size: NA; V: TRBV27; D: NA
DNA: TGTGCCAGCAGCTTGAGATCATACACAGATACGCAGTATTTT; CDR3: CASSLRSYTDTQYF; J: TRBJ2-3; size: NA; V: TRBV7-2; D: NA
DNA: TGTGCCATCTCGGGACAGGGATACTATGGCTACACCTTC; CDR3: CAISGQGYYGYTF; J: TRBJ1-2; size: NA; V: TRBV6-5; D: TRBD1
DNA: TGTGCCAGCAGCTACACCCCCACGGGAGAGCAGTACTTC; CDR3: CASSYTPTGEQYF; J: TRBJ2-7; size: NA; V: TRBV2; D: NA
DNA: TGTGCCAGCAGCCAGGGGGGCCTAGCGGGGGCCTACGAAACAGATACGCAGTATTTT; CDR3: CASSQGGLAGAYETDTQYF; J: TRBJ2-3; size: NA; V: TRBV3-1/TRBV3-2; D: TRBD2
DNA: TGTGCCAGTAGTCCCCGAGAGAGAGGTGAAAAACTGTTTTTT; CDR3: CASSPRERGEKLFF; J: TRBJ1-4; size: NA; V: TRBV19; D: NA
DNA: TGTGCCAGCAGCTTGAGGGATTTGGACAGGGGGCGAGTCGCTGAAGCTTTCTTT; CDR3: CASSLRDLDRGRVAEAFF; J: TRBJ1-1; size: once; V: TRBV5-5; D: TRBD1
DNA: TGCGCCAGCAGCCGAATTGTAATGATGGGACAGTCACGAATAAGCGGTCAGCCCCAGCATTTT; CDR3: CASSRIVMMGQSRISGQPQHF; J: TRBJ1-5; size: NA; V: TRBV4-1; D: TRBD1
DNA: TGTGCCAGTAGTTTCCGGAATGAAAAACTGTTTTTT; CDR3: CASSFRNEKLFF; J: TRBJ1-4; size: NA; V: TRBV19; D: NA